This T cell receptor beta chain was documented in a study of T cells in Graves' hyperthyroidism and ophthalmopathy. This clonotype came up many times. Its antigen is unidentified. CDR1 is MDHEN, CDR2 SYDVKM, per germline. Between the trimmed V and J ends, which lost 6 bases and 2 bases, there was a span of 17 bases. The CDR3 consists of 15 residues. Study-wide findings and caveats: Blood also showed most of the thyroid clonotypes that were expanded above 0.001.

Regions amplified from RNA transcripts were the TCR beta CDR3 regions. Carried out on the TCR CDR3, a first-round RT-PCR used the HTBI primer set. TCRdb passed the multiplex PCR reads through MiXCR, listing each CDR3 protein once. The data contain about 590,000 distinct CDR3 sequences, approximately 14% of them singletons. Sequencing was done on a sample of blood. This receptor was obtained from a woman in her thirties with Graves' hyperthyroidism. The chain links TRBV28 to TRBJ2-7, with D perhaps matching TRBD2 (6 bases). The CDR3 coding sequence is TGTGCCAGCAGAGTTGGGGGGAGAACCACCTACGAGCAGTACTTC. Translated, it gives CASRVGGRTTYEQYF.